This note documents a single TCR beta chain sequence. Its antigen is not known. This specimen comes from a study of early T cells in non-severe SARS-CoV-2 infection. Study information: Alpha and beta chains were unpaired, from unsorted whole-blood bulk RNA. Study outcomes and limitations: VDJdb-based annotation leaned toward anti-spike CD8 responses and missed private and CD4 specificities.

Germline CDR1 SGHVS, CDR2 FNYEAQ. The CDR3 loop spans 14 amino acids. The germline V and J ends were trimmed by 6 bases and 3 bases, with 12 bases remaining between them. Each cDNA molecule carried a unique molecular identifier. MiXCR was run by TCRdb on the 5' RACE reads, yielding one entry per CDR3 protein. The profile shows about 92,000 distinct CDR3 sequences, approximately 16% of them singletons. The origin of this receptor is an adult who was a healthcare worker with PCR-confirmed SARS-CoV-2 infection or an uninfected control (not recorded which). Sample: whole blood. The chain recombines TRBV7-6 with TRBJ2-1; tentatively, D is TRBD2 (6 bases). CDR3 nucleotide sequence: TGTGCCAGCAGTAGTGGGGGGTACTACAATGAGCAGTTCTTC. The encoded protein is CASSSGGYYNEQFF. The full variable domain, with the rest looked up from reference TRBV7-6 and TRBJ2-1, is GAGVSQSPRYKVTKRGQDVALRCDPISGHVSLYWYRQALGQGPEFLTYFNYEAQQDKSGLPNDRFSAERPEGSISTLTIQRTEQRDSAMYRCASSSGGYYNEQFFGPGTRLTVL.